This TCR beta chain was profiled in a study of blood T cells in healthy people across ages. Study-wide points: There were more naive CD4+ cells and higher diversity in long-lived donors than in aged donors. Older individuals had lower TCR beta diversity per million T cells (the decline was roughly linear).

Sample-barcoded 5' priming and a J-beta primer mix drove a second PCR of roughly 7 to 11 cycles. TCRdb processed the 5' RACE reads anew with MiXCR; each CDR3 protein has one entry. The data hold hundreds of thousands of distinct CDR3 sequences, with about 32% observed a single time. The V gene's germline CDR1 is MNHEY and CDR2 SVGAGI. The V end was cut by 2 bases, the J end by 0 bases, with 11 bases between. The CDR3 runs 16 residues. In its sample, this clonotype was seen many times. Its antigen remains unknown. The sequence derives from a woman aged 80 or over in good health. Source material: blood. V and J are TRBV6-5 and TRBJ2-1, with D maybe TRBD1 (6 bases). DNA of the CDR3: TGTGCCAGCAGTTACGGCGGACAGCGCTCCTACAATGAGCAGTTCTTC. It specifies CASSYGGQRSYNEQFF.